The text below deals with one T cell receptor beta chain. The CDR3 runs 14 residues. From germline, CDR1 is LGHDT and CDR2 YNNKEL (reference sequence). The V gene lost 3 bases and the J gene lost 1 base, with 9 bases spanning the gap. The repertoire was sequenced with immunoSEQ multiplex PCR; TCRdb's copy has only in-frame clones and lacks some. Of some 60,000 clones listed, under 95% were seen once; the top ten hold roughly 1.5%. The sample is drawn from a study of blood T cell repertoires in COVID-19. The source of this sequence is a human donor in a cohort sampled during active COVID-19. Sequencing used peripheral blood. This chain links TRBV3-1 (or the pseudogene TRBV3-2) with TRBJ2-5, with D perhaps matching TRBD2 (6 bases). The CDR3 spells CASSQRRGQETQYF. For the CDR3, the DNA is TGTGCCAGCAGCCAGAGGAGGGGCCAAGAGACCCAGTACTTC.